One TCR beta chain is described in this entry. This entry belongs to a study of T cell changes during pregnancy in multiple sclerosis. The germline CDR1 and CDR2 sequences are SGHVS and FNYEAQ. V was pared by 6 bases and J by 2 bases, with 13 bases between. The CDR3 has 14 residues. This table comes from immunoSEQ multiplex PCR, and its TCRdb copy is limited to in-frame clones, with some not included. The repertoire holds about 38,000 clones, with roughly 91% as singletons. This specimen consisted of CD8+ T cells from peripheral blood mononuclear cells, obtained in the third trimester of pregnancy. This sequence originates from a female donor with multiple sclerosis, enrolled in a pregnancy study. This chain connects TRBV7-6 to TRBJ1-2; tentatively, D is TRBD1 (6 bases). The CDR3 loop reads CASSSTGTNYGYTF. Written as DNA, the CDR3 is TGTGCCAGCAGTTCAACAGGGACCAACTATGGCTACACCTTC.